Presented here are 21 T cell receptor beta chains from one specimen sequenced in a study of CD4 T cells in relation to SARS-CoV-2 and coronaviruses (dated by TCRdb to the early 2020s). CD4+ T cells from unexposed donors were collected before the COVID-19 pandemic (2011-2018). Library creation used the immunoSEQ multiplex PCR assay. TCRdb mirrors the immuneACCESS table, restricted to in-frame sequences. Some clones are absent from its copies; in checked studies, under half trace to an unresolved V gene, and the reason for the others is unknown. The sample table holds around 69,000 clones, of which approximately 94% were seen once. In total, the top ten clones hold about 0.14% of the sample. The sequencing input was naive CD4+ T cells from PBMCs. The cell subset or site label of this sample denotes: naive CD4+ T cells isolated by negative enrichment. These receptors all stem from a human donor in good health.

This clone has only one observation. The chain carries TRBV28 and TRBJ2-5, with D unclear. V shed 8 bases and J shed 4 bases, with 8 bases lying between them. The CDR3 sequence is 11 residues long. CDR1 is MDHEN, CDR2 SYDVKM, per germline. CDR3: CASFSGETQYF. The CDR3 nucleotides are TGTGCCAGCTTCTCGGGAGAGACCCAGTACTTC.

The chain employs TRBV6-5 and TRBJ2-3; TRBD2 is a possible D gene (6 bases). V was cut by 0 bases and J by 6 bases, with 13 bases left in between. The germline gives CDR1 MNHEY, CDR2 SVGAGI. The CDR3 is made up of 15 amino acids. The DNA for the CDR3 is TGTGCCAGCAGTTACTCCGGGAGCTTATGGGATACGCAGTATTTT. This sequence encodes CASSYSGSLWDTQYF.

This sequence joins TRBV2 and TRBJ1-1, with D uncertain. V was trimmed by 2 bases and J by 4 bases, leaving 17 bases between them. The CDR3 has 16 amino acids. Germline values: CDR1 SNHLY, CDR2 FYNNEI. The CDR3 DNA is TGTGCCAGCAGTGAACGCGGCTCTCAAACCGGCACTGAAGCTTTCTTT. Protein sequence: CASSERGSQTGTEAFF.

The CDR3 loop reads CASSLVGGASYEQYF. CDR3 nucleotides: TGCGCCAGCAGCTTGGTAGGTGGGGCTTCCTACGAGCAGTACTTC. V and J are TRBV5-1 and TRBJ2-7; a weak D match, TRBD1 (5 bases). CDR1 SGHRS and CDR2 YFSETQ come from the germline V gene. The CDR3 loop spans 15 amino acids. The V gene lost 0 bases and the J gene lost 1 base, with 11 bases spanning the gap.

The chain employs TRBV25-1 and TRBJ2-5, with 9 positions matching TRBD1. Germline-derived CDR1 and CDR2 are MGHDK and SYGVNS. The CDR3 contains 14 residues. After removal of 7 bases from V and 1 base from J, the junction contained 4 bases not matched to a gene. CDR3 region: CASMDRGLQETQYF. Written as DNA, the CDR3 is TGTGCCAGCATGGACAGGGGCCTCCAAGAGACCCAGTACTTC. The whole variable domain, filled in from reference TRBV25-1 and TRBJ2-5, reads EADIYQTPRYLVIGTGKKITLECSQTMGHDKMYWYQQDPGMELHLIHYSYGVNSTEKGDLSSESTVSRIRTEHFPLTLESARPSHTSQYLCASMDRGLQETQYFGPGTRLLVL.

The chain uses TRBV27 and TRBJ2-3; D uncertain. The CDR3 is 16 amino acids. CDR1 is MNHEY and CDR2 is SMNVEV in the germline V gene (reference sequence). The V gene lost 6 bases and the J gene lost 8 bases, with 24 bases spanning the gap. The CDR3 sequence: CASSPSRTGLSVTQYF. CDR3 in DNA: TGTGCCAGCAGCCCCAGTAGGACCGGGCTTTCTGTTACGCAGTATTTT.

The genes are TRBV11-2 and TRBJ2-5, with D perhaps TRBD2 (6 bases). The germline gives CDR1 SGHAT, CDR2 FQNNGV. This CDR3 comprises 16 residues. V lost 0 bases and J lost 3, with 14 bases in between. The CDR3 coding sequence is TGTGCCAGCAGCTTAGAGCGGGGCATCTACAAAGAGACCCAGTACTTC. Its translation: CASSLERGIYKETQYF. Filled out from reference TRBV11-2 and TRBJ2-5, the complete variable domain reads EAGVAQSPRYKIIEKRQSVAFWCNPISGHATLYWYQQILGQGPKLLIQFQNNGVVDDSQLPKDRFSAERLKGVDSTLKIQPAKLEDSAVYLCASSLERGIYKETQYFGPGTRLLVL.

The chain is built from TRBV18 and TRBJ1-5; D possibly corresponds to TRBD1 (5 bases). Deletions cut 6 bases from V and 7 bases from J, with 13 bases between. CDR3 length equals 13 residues. The germline V gene encodes CDR1 KGHSH and CDR2 LQKENI. This chain's CDR3 is CASSLWGGQPQHF. The CDR3 coding sequence is TGTGCCAGCTCCCTTTGGGGGGGACAGCCCCAGCATTTT.

This clone was found once. The rearrangement links TRBV24-1 to TRBJ1-5; 7 bases map to TRBD1. This CDR3 comprises 16 residues. CDR1 is KGHDR, CDR2 SFDVKD, per germline. Trimming took 4 bases from V and 0 from J; bases not matched to a gene: 5. The CDR3 protein is CATSDRGTASNQPQHF. The CDR3 DNA follows: TGTGCCACCAGTGACCGAGGGACAGCTAGCAATCAGCCCCAGCATTTT.

The J gene is TRBJ1-4, the V gene TRBV30; no firm D call. This CDR3 has 13 residues. The V end was cut by 5 bases, the J end by 3 bases, with 10 bases between. Germline loops: CDR1 GTSNPN, CDR2 SVGIG (reference sequence). CDR3 loop: CAWGPGANEKLFF. Here the CDR3 DNA reads TGTGCCTGGGGGCCCGGAGCTAATGAAAAACTGTTTTTT. Based on the CDR3 plus reference TRBV30 and TRBJ1-4, the full variable domain is SQTIHQWPATLVQPVGSPLSLECTVEGTSNPNLYWYRQAAGRGLQLLFYSVGIGQISSEVPQNLSASRPQDRQFILSSKKLLLSDSGFYLCAWGPGANEKLFFGSGTQLSVL.

For this clone: One end of the junction does not line up with germline, which may come from a read error. The V call is TRBV28, the J call TRBJ2-3; a weak D match, TRBD2 (6 bases). In germline, CDR1 is MDHEN, CDR2 SYDVKM. There are 10 residues in the CDR3. The CDR3 sequence: CASRDRDLLF. The CDR3, as DNA: TGTGCCAGCAGGGACCGGGACTTGCTTTTT.

This CDR3 is CASKRTSNQPQHF. The CDR3, as DNA: TGTGCCAGCAAGAGGACAAGCAATCAGCCCCAGCATTTT. The rearrangement links TRBV27 to TRBJ1-5; TRBD1 is a possible D gene (5 bases). CDR3 length: 13 residues. In germline, CDR1 is MNHEY, CDR2 SMNVEV (reference sequence). Trimming left V 7 bases short and J 1 base short, with 8 bases between.

This chain joins TRBV7-2 and TRBJ1-2; D is perhaps TRBD1 (6 bases). V lost 4 bases and J lost 5, with 14 bases in between. Germline lookup yields CDR1 SGHTA and CDR2 FQGNSA. This CDR3 comprises 14 residues. DNA for the CDR3: TGTGCCAGCAGCTCCCAACAGGGAGGGTATGGCTACACCTTC. Its protein product is CASSSQQGGYGYTF.

The chain links TRBV5-6 to TRBJ2-3, with 10 bases that match TRBD2. The CDR3 runs 15 residues. Looked up from germline, CDR1 is SGHDT and CDR2 is YYEEEE. With V trimmed by 2 bases and J by 3 bases, 3 bases remained unmatched. The DNA for the CDR3 is TGTGCCAGCAGCTTAGGACTAGCGGTAACAGATACGCAGTATTTT. Amino acid sequence: CASSLGLAVTDTQYF.

The chain couples TRBV7-7 to TRBJ2-1, with unresolved D. Germline-derived CDR1 and CDR2 are SSHAT and FNYEAQ (reference sequence). V lost 5 bases to trimming and J lost 4 bases, with 9 bases between them. This CDR3 comprises 13 residues. The CDR3 region has the DNA TGTGCCAGCAGCGCAGACCGATACAATGAGCAGTTCTTC. Encoded protein: CASSADRYNEQFF.

This clone has more than one count but fewer than ten. This CDR3 reads CASSLAPGMASQPQHF. CDR3 coding DNA: TGTGCCAGCAGCTTGGCACCGGGGATGGCCAGCCAGCCCCAGCATTTT. V is TRBV5-5 and J is TRBJ1-5; no clear D gene. Germline V gene data show CDR1 as SGHKS and CDR2 as YYEKEE (reference sequence). Trimming cost V 0 bases and J 7 bases, with 17 bases left between them. The CDR3 contains 16 residues. The whole variable domain, filled in from reference TRBV5-5 and TRBJ1-5, reads DAGVTQSPTHLIKTRGQQVTLRCSPISGHKSVSWYQQVLGQGPQFIFQYYEKEERGRGNFPDRFSARQFPNYSSELNVNALLLGDSALYLCASSLAPGMASQPQHFGDGTRLSIL.

The V gene is TRBV5-1, the J gene TRBJ2-7; D gene unclear. CDR1 is SGHRS and CDR2 is YFSETQ in the germline V gene. V was trimmed by 0 bases and J by 9 bases, leaving 10 bases between them. CDR3 size: 12 residues. CDR3 in DNA: TGCGCCAGCAGCTTGGACTCCCGGAGGCAGTACTTC. This translates into CASSLDSRRQYF.

The chain links TRBV13 to TRBJ2-2, with 9 bases lining up with TRBD2. This CDR3 comprises 18 residues. Germline assignment: CDR1 PRHDT and CDR2 FYEKMQ (reference sequence). The junction had 10 bases not matched to a gene; V was cut back by 1 base and J by 4 bases. The CDR3 protein is CASSLVASGVRGTGELFF. CDR3 coding DNA: TGTGCCAGCAGCTTAGTTGCTAGCGGGGTCCGCGGCACCGGGGAGCTGTTTTTT.

The chain uses TRBV4-2 and TRBJ1-4; 7 bases are a match to TRBD1. Unmatched junction bases numbered 15, after V lost 0 bases and J lost 8 bases. The V gene's germline CDR1 is LGHNA and CDR2 YNFKEQ. The CDR3 has 18 residues. The CDR3 spells CASSQDGQGGGIGEKLFF. The DNA for the CDR3 is TGTGCCAGCAGCCAAGACGGTCAAGGGGGCGGCATAGGGGAAAAACTGTTTTTT.

The chain carries TRBV2 and TRBJ1-2, with no clear D. This CDR3 contains 11 residues. The V and J ends lost 3 bases and 8 bases respectively, with 7 bases between them. CDR1 is SNHLY, CDR2 FYNNEI, per germline. DNA of the CDR3: TGTGCCAGCAGTGAGACGATCGGCTACACCTTC. Amino acids: CASSETIGYTF.

The genes are TRBV28 and TRBJ1-3, with a weak D call TRBD1 (5 bases). Trimming shortened V by 1 base and J by 0 bases, and 16 bases separated the two germline ends. The CDR3 has 18 amino acids. CDR1 and CDR2 (germline): MDHEN, SYDVKM. The DNA for the CDR3 is TGTGCCAGCAGTTTATCCCTAGGAGGGGTCTCCTCTGGAAACACCATATATTTT. The encoded protein is CASSLSLGGVSSGNTIYF.